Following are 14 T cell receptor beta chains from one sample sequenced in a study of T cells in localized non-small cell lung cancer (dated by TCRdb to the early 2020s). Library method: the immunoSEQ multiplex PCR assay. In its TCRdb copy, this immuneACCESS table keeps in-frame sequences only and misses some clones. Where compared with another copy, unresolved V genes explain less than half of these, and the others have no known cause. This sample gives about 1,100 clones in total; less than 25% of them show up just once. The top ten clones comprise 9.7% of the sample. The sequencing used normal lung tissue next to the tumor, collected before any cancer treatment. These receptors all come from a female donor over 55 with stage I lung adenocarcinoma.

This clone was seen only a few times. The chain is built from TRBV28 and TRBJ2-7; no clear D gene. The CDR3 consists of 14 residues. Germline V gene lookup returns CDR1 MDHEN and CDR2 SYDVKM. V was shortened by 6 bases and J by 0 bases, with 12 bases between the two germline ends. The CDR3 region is CASSRTGPSYEQYF. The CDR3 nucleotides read TGTGCCAGCAGCCGGACGGGCCCCTCCTACGAGCAGTACTTC.

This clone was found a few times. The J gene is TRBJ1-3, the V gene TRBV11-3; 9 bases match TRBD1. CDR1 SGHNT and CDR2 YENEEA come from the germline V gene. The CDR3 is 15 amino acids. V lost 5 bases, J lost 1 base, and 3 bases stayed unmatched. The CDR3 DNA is TGTGCCAGCAGCCAAGGACAGGGGTCTGGAAACACCATATATTTT. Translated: CASSQGQGSGNTIYF.

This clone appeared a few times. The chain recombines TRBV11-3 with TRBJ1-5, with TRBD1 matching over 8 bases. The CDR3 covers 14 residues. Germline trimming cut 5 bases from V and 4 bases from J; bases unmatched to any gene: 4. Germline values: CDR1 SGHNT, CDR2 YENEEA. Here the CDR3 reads CASSRDRGNQPQHF. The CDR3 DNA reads TGTGCCAGCAGCCGCGACAGGGGTAATCAGCCCCAGCATTTT. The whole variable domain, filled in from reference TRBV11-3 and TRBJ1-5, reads EAGVVQSPRYKIIEKKQPVAFWCNPISGHNTLYWYLQNLGQGPELLIRYENEEAVDDSQLPKDRFSAERLKGVDSTLKIQPAELGDSAVYLCASSRDRGNQPQHFGDGTRLSIL.

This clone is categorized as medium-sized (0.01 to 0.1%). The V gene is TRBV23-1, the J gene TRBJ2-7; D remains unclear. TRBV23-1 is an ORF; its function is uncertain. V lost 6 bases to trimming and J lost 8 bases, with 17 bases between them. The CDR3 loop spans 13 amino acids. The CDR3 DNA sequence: TGCGCCAGCAGCGACGGTCGGGTCGAAAAGCAGTACTTC. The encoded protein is CASSDGRVEKQYF.

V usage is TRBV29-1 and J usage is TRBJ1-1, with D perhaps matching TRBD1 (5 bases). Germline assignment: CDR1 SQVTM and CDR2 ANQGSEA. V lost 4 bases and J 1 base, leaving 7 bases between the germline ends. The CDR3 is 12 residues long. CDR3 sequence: CSVVTGNTEAFF. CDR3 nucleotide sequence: TGCAGCGTTGTAACAGGGAACACTGAAGCTTTCTTT. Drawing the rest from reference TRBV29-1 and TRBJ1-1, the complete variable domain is SAVISQKPSRDICQRGTSLTIQCQVDSQVTMMFWYRQQPGQSLTLIATANQGSEATYESGFVIDKFPISRPNLTFSTLTVSNMSPEDSSIYLCSVVTGNTEAFFGQGTRLTVV.

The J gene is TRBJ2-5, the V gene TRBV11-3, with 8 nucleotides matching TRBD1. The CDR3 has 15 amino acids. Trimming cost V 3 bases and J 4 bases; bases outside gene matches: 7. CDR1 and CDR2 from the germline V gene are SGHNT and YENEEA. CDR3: CASSFSGQGRETQYF. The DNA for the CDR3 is TGTGCCAGCAGCTTTTCCGGACAGGGTCGAGAGACCCAGTACTTC.

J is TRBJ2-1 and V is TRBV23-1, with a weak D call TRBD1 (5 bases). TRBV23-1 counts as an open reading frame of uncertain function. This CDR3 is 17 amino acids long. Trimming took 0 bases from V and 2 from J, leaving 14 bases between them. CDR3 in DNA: TGCGCCAGCAGTCAATCGTTGGGGCGGATTCCCTACAATGAGCAGTTCTTC. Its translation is CASSQSLGRIPYNEQFF.

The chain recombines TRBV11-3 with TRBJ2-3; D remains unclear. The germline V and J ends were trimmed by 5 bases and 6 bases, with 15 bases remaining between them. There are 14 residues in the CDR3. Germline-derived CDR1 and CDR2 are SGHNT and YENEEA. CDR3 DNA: TGTGCCAGCAGCGCTGGACGGCCAGCCGATACGCAGTATTTT. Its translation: CASSAGRPADTQYF. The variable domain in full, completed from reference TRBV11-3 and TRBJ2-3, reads EAGVVQSPRYKIIEKKQPVAFWCNPISGHNTLYWYLQNLGQGPELLIRYENEEAVDDSQLPKDRFSAERLKGVDSTLKIQPAELGDSAVYLCASSAGRPADTQYFGPGTRLTVL.

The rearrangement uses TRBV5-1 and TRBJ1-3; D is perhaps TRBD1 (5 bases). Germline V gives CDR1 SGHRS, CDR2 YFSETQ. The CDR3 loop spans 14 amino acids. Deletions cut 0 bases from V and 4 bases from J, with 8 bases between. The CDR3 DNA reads TGCGCCAGCAGCTTGGGGACACAGGGAAACACCATATATTTT. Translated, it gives CASSLGTQGNTIYF.

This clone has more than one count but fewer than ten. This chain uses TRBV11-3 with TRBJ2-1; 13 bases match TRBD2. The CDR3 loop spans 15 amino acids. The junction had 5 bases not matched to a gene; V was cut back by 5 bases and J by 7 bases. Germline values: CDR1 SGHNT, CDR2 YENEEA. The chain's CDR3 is CASSPGTSGINEQFF. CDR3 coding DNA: TGTGCCAGCAGCCCCGGGACTAGCGGGATAAATGAGCAGTTCTTC.

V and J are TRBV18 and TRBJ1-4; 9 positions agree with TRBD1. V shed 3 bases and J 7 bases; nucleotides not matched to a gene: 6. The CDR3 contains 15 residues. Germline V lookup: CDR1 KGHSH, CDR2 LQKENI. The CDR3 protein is CASSPPGQGGEKLFF. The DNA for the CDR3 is TGTGCCAGCTCACCGCCGGGACAGGGTGGTGAAAAACTGTTTTTT.

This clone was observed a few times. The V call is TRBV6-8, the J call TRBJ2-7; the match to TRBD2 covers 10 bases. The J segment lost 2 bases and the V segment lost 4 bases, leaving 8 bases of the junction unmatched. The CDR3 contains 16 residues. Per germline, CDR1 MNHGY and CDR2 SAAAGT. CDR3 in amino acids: CASSWLAGATTYEQYF. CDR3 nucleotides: TGTGCCAGCAGTTGGCTAGCGGGGGCGACGACCTACGAGCAGTACTTC.

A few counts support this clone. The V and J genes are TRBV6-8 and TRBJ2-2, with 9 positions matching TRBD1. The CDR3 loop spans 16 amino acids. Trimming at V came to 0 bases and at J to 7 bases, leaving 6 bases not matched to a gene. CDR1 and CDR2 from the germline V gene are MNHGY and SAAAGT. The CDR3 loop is CASSYSGTGIYGELFF. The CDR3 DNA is TGTGCCAGCAGTTACTCAGGGACAGGGATTTACGGGGAGCTGTTTTTT.

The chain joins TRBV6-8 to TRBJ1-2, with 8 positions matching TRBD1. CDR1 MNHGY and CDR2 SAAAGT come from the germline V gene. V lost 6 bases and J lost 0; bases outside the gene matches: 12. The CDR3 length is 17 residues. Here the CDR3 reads CASRPARGTGSNYGYTF. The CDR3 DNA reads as TGTGCCAGCAGGCCTGCCAGAGGGACAGGTTCTAACTATGGCTACACCTTC.